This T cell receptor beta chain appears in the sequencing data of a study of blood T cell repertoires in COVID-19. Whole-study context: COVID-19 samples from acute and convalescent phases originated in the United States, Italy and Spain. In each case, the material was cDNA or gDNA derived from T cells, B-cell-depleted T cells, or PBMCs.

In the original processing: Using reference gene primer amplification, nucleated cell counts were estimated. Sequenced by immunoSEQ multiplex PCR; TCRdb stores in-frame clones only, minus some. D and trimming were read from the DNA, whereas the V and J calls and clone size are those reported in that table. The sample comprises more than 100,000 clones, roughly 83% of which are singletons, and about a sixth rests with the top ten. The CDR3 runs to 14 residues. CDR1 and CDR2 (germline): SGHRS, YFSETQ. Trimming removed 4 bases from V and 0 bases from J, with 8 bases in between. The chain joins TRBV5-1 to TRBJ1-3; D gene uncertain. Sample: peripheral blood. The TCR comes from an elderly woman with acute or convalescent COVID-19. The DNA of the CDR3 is TGCGCCAGCAGCCCACCGAGCTCTGGAAACACCATATATTTT. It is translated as CASSPPSSGNTIYF.